A selection of T cell receptor beta chains follows, all from one sample in a study of T cells after yellow fever vaccination. MiXCR was run by TCRdb on the 5' RACE reads, yielding one entry per CDR3 protein. This table holds some 550,000 distinct CDR3 sequences, under 25% found once. The sequenced sample was PBMCs, obtained 15 days after the yellow fever booster vaccination. The receptor set was obtained from a man younger than 40 who received the YFV17D yellow fever vaccine. CDR3s include the opening cysteine and the closing phenylalanine or tryptophan. A D gene is named only where the DNA matches it firmly. Size is stated for part of the rows, as once, few or many counts, or as a class when the clone is expanded.

size	J	D	length	V	CDR3	DNA
many	TRBJ2-1	-	12	TRBV7-9	CASSLAENEQFF	TGTGCCAGCAGCTTAGCGGAGAATGAGCAGTTCTTC
few	TRBJ2-5	TRBD1	13	TRBV2	CASSWDSPETQYF	TGTGCCAGCAGTTGGGACAGCCCAGAGACCCAGTACTTC
few	TRBJ2-3	-	16	TRBV7-2	CASSLEGVPSTDTQYF	TGTGCCAGCAGCTTAGAAGGGGTCCCTAGCACAGATACGCAGTATTTT
-	TRBJ2-5	TRBD1	13	TRBV5-1	CASGTGGEETQYF	TGCGCCAGTGGGACAGGGGGCGAAGAGACCCAGTACTTC
-	TRBJ2-5	TRBD2	17	TRBV24-1	CATAAGGLAGTQETQYF	TGTGCCACCGCTGCTGGGGGACTAGCGGGAACCCAAGAGACCCAGTACTTC
-	TRBJ2-7	TRBD2	15	TRBV4-3	CASSQSWGGPYEQYF	TGCGCCAGCAGCCAGTCTTGGGGGGGTCCCTACGAGCAGTACTTC
few	TRBJ2-1	-	14	TRBV20-1	CSARRGDKNNEQFF	TGCAGTGCTAGAAGGGGGGACAAGAACAATGAGCAGTTCTTC
-	TRBJ2-5	TRBD2	15	TRBV29-1	CSARTSGSRMETQYF	TGCAGCGCTCGGACTAGCGGGAGCAGGATGGAGACCCAGTACTTC
few	TRBJ2-3	-	16	TRBV4-3	CASSQGVGQRTDTQYF	TGCGCCAGCAGCCAAGGGGTTGGTCAGCGCACAGATACGCAGTATTTT
-	TRBJ2-3	TRBD2	13	TRBV29-1	CSAVAGVTDTQYF	TGCAGCGCTGTAGCGGGAGTCACAGATACGCAGTATTTT
few	TRBJ2-2	-	13	TRBV2	CAGGTAGTGELFF	TGTGCCGGTGGGACAGCGGGGACCGGGGAGCTGTTTTTT
few	TRBJ2-3	-	15	TRBV20-1	CSALTRAAVTDTQYF	TGCAGTGCTCTAACCAGGGCAGCGGTCACAGATACGCAGTATTTT
many	TRBJ2-2	TRBD2	15	TRBV6-5	CASRRTSGSTGELFF	TGTGCCAGCAGACGGACTAGCGGGAGTACCGGGGAGCTGTTTTTT
-	TRBJ2-7	TRBD2	16	TRBV5-1	CASSGRGTSGFGEQYF	TGCGCCAGCAGCGGGCGGGGGACTAGCGGCTTTGGCGAGCAGTACTTC
-	TRBJ2-7	TRBD2	15	TRBV4-2	CASSLPGLGDYEQYF	TGTGCCAGCAGCCTGCCGGGACTAGGGGACTACGAGCAGTACTTC
-	TRBJ2-7	TRBD2	16	TRBV10-3	CAILGLAGGLGYEQYF	TGTGCCATCTTAGGACTAGCGGGAGGGCTCGGTTACGAGCAGTACTTC
few	TRBJ2-4	-	14	TRBV12-3/TRBV12-4	CASNLSGQKNIQYF	TGTGCCAGCAACCTCTCGGGCCAGAAAAACATTCAGTACTTC
-	TRBJ2-1	-	15	TRBV27	CASSSNRVNVGEQFF	TGTGCCAGCAGTTCTAACAGGGTTAATGTTGGAGAGCAGTTCTTC
-	TRBJ2-1	-	11	TRBV5-4	CASSFRYEQFF	TGTGCCAGCAGCTTTCGGTATGAGCAGTTCTTC
-	TRBJ1-1	TRBD1	14	TRBV20-1	CSGQGAVMNTEAFF	TGCAGCGGACAGGGGGCCGTAATGAACACTGAAGCTTTCTTT
few	TRBJ1-1	TRBD1	14	TRBV6-2/TRBV6-3	CASSYDRGFTEAFF	TGTGCCAGCAGTTACGACAGGGGGTTTACTGAAGCTTTCTTT
-	TRBJ2-7	TRBD1	15	TRBV7-2	CASSVQGQGLNEQYF	TGTGCCAGCAGCGTCCAAGGACAGGGGTTGAACGAGCAGTACTTC
-	TRBJ1-2	-	15	TRBV20-1	CSARDRNKNNYGYTF	TGCAGTGCTAGGGACAGAAATAAGAATAACTATGGCTACACCTTC
few	TRBJ2-3	-	15	TRBV9	CASSLRVSVADTQYF	TGTGCCAGCAGCCTCAGAGTTAGCGTGGCAGATACGCAGTATTTT
few	TRBJ2-1	-	15	TRBV18	CASSPPGSRYNEQFF	TGTGCCAGCTCACCACCGGGGAGTCGGTACAATGAGCAGTTCTTC
-	TRBJ2-7	-	14	TRBV18	CASSVQGLEYEQYF	TGTGCCAGCTCAGTACAGGGCTTGGAGTATGAGCAGTACTTC
few	TRBJ2-1	-	14	TRBV18	CASSSGTPRNEQFF	TGTGCCAGCTCATCCGGGACCCCTCGGAATGAGCAGTTCTTC